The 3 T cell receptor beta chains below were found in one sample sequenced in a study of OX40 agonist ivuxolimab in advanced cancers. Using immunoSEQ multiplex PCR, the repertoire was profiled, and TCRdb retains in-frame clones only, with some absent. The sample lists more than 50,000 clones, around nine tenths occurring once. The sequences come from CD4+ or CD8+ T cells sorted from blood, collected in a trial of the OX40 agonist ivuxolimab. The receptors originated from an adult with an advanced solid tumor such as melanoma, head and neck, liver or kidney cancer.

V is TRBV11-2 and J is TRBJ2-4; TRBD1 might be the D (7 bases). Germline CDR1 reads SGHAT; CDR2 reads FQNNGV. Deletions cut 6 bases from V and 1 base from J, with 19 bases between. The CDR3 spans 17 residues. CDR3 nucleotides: TGTGCCAGCAGTACCAGGAGGGGGCAAGAGGCCAAAAACATTCAGTACTTC. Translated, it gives CASSTRRGQEAKNIQYF.

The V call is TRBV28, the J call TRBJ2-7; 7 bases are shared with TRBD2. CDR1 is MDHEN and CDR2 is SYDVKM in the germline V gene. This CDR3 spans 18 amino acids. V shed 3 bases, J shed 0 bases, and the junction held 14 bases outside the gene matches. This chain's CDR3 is CASSFSIGGMNDSYEQYF. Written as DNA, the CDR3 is TGTGCCAGCAGTTTCTCCATCGGGGGGATGAATGACTCCTACGAGCAGTACTTC.

CDR3 loop: CSALTGREGYTF. In DNA, the CDR3 is TGCAGCGCTTTGACAGGGAGGGAGGGCTACACCTTC. The genes are TRBV29-1 and TRBJ1-2; 7 bases map to TRBD1. The CDR3 contains 12 residues. After removal of 7 bases from V and 8 bases from J, the junction contained 10 bases not matched to a gene. Germline-derived CDR1 and CDR2 are SQVTM and ANQGSEA.